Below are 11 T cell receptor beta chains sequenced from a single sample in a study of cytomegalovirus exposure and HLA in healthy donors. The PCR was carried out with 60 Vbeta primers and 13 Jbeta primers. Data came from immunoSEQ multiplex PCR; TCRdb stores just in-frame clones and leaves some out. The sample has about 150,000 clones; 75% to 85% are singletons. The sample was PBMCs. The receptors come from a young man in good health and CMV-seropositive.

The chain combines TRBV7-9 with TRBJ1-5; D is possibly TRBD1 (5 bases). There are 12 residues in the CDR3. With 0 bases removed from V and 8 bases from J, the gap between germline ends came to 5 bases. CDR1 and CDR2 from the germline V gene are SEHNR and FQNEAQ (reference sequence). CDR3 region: CASSLAGEPQHF. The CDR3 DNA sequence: TGTGCCAGCAGCTTAGCAGGGGAGCCCCAGCATTTT.

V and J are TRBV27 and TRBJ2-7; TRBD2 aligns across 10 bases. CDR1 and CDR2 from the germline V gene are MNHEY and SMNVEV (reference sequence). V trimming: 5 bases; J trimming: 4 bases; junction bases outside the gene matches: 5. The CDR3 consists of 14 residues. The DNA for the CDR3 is TGTGCCAGCAGTCCCGGACTAGCGGTTTACGAGCAGTACTTC. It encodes CASSPGLAVYEQYF.

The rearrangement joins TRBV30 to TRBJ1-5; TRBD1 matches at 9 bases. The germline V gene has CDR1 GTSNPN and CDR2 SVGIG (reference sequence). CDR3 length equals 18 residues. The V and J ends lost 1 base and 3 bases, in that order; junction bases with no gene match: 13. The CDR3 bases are TGTGCCTGGAGTGCCTTGGACAGGGGCCAAACAAACAATCAGCCCCAGCATTTT. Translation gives CAWSALDRGQTNNQPQHF.

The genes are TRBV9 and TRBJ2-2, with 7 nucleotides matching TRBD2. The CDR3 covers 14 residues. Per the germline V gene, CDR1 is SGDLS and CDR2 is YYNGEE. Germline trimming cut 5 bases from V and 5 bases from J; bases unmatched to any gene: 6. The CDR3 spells CASRKRERTGELFF. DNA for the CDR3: TGTGCCAGCAGAAAGCGGGAAAGGACCGGGGAGCTGTTTTTT.

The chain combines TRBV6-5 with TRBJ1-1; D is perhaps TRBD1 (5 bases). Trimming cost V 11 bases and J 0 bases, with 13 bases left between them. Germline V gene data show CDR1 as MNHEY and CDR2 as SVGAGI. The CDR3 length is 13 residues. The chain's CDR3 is CAGQRGVNTEAFF. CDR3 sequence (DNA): TGTGCCGGCCAGCGGGGGGTGAACACTGAAGCTTTCTTT.

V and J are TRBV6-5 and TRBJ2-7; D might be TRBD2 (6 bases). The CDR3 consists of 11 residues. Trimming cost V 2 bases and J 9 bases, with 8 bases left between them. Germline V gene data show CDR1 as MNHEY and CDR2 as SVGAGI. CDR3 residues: CASSYGGRQYF. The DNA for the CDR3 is TGTGCCAGCAGTTACGGGGGGAGGCAGTACTTC.

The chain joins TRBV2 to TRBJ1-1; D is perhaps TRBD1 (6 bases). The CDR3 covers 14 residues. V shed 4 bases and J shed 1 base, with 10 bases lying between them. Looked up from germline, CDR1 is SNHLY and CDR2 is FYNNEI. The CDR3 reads CASSAQGPNTEAFF. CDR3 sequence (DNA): TGTGCCAGCAGTGCACAGGGACCGAACACTGAAGCTTTCTTT.

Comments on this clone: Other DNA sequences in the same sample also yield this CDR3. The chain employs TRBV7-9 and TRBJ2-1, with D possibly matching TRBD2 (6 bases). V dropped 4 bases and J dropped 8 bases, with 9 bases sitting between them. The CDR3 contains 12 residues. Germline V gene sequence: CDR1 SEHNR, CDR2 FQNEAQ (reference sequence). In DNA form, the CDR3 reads TGTGCCAGCAGCTCAACGGGGGATGAGCAGTTCTTC. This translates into CASSSTGDEQFF.

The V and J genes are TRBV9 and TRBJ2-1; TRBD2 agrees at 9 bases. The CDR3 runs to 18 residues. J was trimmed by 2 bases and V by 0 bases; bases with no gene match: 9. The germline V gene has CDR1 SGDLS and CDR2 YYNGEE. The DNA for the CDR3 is TGTGCCAGCAGCGTAGAGGCGGGGGGGGCGGGGACCTACAATGAGCAGTTCTTC. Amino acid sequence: CASSVEAGGAGTYNEQFF.

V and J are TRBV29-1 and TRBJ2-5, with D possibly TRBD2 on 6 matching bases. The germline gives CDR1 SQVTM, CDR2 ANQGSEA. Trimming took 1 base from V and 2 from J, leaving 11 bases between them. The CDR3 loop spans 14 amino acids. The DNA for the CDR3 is TGCAGCGTTGAAGTGTGGAGGGGTCAAGAGACCCAGTACTTC. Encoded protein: CSVEVWRGQETQYF.

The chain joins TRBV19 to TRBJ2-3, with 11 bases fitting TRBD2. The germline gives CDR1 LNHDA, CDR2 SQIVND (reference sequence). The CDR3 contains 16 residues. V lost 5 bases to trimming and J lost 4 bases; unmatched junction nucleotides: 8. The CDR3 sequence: CASSDSGREAADTQYF. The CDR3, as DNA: TGTGCCAGTAGTGATAGCGGGAGGGAGGCGGCAGATACGCAGTATTTT.